The present entry profiles one T cell receptor (beta chain) with its context. What it binds is unknown. This sample is drawn from a study of OX40 agonist ivuxolimab in advanced cancers. Sequencing was performed with immunoSEQ multiplex PCR; in TCRdb, only in-frame clones are kept and a portion is missing. The data show about 61,000 clones, with less than 85% seen just once and around 0.47% held by the top ten. The length of the CDR3 is 16 residues. Germline V gene sequence: CDR1 SGHNT, CDR2 YYREEE (reference sequence). V trimming: 0 bases; J trimming: 3 bases; junction bases outside the gene matches: 3. Study-wide results and limits: Partly responding patients at 0.1-3.0 mg/kg showed some of the smallest clonal expansion.

Source: CD4+ or CD8+ T cells sorted from blood, taken in a trial of the OX40 agonist ivuxolimab. V is TRBV5-4 and J is TRBJ1-2; 12 nucleotides agree with TRBD1. This TCR derives from an adult with an advanced solid tumor such as melanoma, head and neck, liver or kidney cancer. This CDR3 is CASSLAGTGGDYGYTF. In nucleotides, the CDR3 is TGTGCCAGCAGCTTGGCCGGGACAGGGGGCGACTATGGCTACACCTTC.